This TCR beta chain was identified during a study of T cells in Graves' hyperthyroidism and ophthalmopathy. As for the study in general: Peripheral blood draws took place at initial diagnosis, ahead of any treatment. Study findings and constraints: Ophthalmopathy and stable hyperthyroidism were separated by a 13 V-J model.

Amplification of TCR beta CDR3 regions was performed using RNA transcripts as template. The HTBI primer set drove a first-round RT-PCR of the TCR CDR3. TCRdb fed the multiplex PCR reads into MiXCR, producing one record per CDR3 protein. The table includes fewer than 550,000 distinct CDR3 sequences, about a sixth detected once. The V and J ends lost 0 bases and 5 bases respectively, with 16 bases between them. The CDR3 consists of 16 residues. Germline CDR1 is LGHDT and CDR2 is YNNKEL (reference sequence). From more than 9.5 ml of fresh peripheral blood, PBMCs were isolated. In its sample, this clonotype was seen many times. Its antigen is still unknown.

Sequenced material: blood. The sequence came from a woman aged 18-29 years with Graves' hyperthyroidism. The gene calls are TRBV3-1 and TRBJ1-1; D may be TRBD1 (6 bases). CDR3: CASSQDRGFSVTEAFF. The CDR3 DNA reads TGTGCCAGCAGCCAAGACAGGGGATTTAGTGTTACTGAAGCTTTCTTT.